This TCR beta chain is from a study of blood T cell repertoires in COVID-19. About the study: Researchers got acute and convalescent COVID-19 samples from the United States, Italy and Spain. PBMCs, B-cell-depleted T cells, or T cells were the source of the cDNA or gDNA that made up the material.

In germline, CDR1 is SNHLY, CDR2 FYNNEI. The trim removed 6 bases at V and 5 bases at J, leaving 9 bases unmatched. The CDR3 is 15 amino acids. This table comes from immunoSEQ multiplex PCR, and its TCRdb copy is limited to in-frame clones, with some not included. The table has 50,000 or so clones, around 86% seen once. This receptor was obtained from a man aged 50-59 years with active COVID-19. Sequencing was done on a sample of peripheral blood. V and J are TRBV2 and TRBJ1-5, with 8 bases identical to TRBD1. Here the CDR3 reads CASRQWAGGDQPQHF. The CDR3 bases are TGTGCCAGCAGGCAGTGGGCAGGGGGCGATCAGCCCCAGCATTTT.